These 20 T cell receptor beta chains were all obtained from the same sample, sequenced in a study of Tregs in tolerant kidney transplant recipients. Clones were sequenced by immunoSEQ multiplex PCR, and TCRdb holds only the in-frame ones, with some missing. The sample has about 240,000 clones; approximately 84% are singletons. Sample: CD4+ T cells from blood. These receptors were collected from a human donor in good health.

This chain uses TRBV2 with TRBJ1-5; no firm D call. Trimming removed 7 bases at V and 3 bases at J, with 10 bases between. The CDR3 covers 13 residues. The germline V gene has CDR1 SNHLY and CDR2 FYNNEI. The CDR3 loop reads CASNPDLNQPQHF. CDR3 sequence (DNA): TGTGCCAGCAATCCGGACCTCAATCAGCCCCAGCATTTT.

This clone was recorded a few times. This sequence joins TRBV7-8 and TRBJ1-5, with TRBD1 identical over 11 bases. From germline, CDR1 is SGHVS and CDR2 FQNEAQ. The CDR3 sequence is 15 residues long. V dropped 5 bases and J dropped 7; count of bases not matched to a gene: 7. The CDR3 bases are TGTGCCAGCAGCCAGGACAGGGGGCCGTCCCAGCCCCAGCATTTT. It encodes CASSQDRGPSQPQHF. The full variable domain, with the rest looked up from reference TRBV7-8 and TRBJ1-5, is GAGVSQSPRYKVAKRGQDVALRCDPISGHVSLFWYQQALGQGPEFLTYFQNEAQLDKSGLPSDRFFAERPEGSVSTLKIQRTQQEDSAVYLCASSQDRGPSQPQHFGDGTRLSIL.

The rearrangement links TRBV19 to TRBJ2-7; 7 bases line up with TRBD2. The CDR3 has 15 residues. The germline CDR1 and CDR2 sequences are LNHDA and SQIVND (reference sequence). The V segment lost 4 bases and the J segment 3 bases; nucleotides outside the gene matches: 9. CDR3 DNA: TGTGCCAGTAGTAACCGGGACTATGGGCGCTACGAGCAGTACTTC. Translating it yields CASSNRDYGRYEQYF.

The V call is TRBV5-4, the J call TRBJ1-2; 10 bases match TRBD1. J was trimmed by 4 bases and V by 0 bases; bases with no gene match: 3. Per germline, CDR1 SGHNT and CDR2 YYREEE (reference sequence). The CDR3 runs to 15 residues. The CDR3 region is CASSLGGQGVYGYTF. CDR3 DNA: TGTGCCAGCAGCTTGGGAGGACAGGGGGTCTATGGCTACACCTTC.

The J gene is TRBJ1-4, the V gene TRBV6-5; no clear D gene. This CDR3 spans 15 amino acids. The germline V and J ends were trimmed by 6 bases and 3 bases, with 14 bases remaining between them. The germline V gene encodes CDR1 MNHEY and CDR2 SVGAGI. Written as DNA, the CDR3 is TGTGCCAGCAGCCGGACGGGGTTTCCTAATGAAAAACTGTTTTTT. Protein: CASSRTGFPNEKLFF.

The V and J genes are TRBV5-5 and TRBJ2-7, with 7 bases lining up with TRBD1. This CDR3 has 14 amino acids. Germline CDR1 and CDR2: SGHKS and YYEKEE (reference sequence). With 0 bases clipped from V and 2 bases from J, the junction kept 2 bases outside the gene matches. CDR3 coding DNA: TGTGCCAGCAGCTTGGACAGGGGCACCTACGAGCAGTACTTC. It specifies CASSLDRGTYEQYF. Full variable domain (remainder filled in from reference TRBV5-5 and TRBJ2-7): DAGVTQSPTHLIKTRGQQVTLRCSPISGHKSVSWYQQVLGQGPQFIFQYYEKEERGRGNFPDRFSARQFPNYSSELNVNALLLGDSALYLCASSLDRGTYEQYFGPGTRLTVT.

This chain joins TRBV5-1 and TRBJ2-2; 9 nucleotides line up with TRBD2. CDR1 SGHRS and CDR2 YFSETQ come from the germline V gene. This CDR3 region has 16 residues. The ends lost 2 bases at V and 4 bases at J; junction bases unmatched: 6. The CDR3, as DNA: TGCGCCAGCAGCTTCCGTGCGGGAGGGACCACCGGGGAGCTGTTTTTT. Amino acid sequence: CASSFRAGGTTGELFF.

In DNA form, the CDR3 reads TGTGCCAGCAGTGTCGCGATGGTTAATTCACCCCTCCACTTT. It is translated as CASSVAMVNSPLHF. The chain links TRBV9 to TRBJ1-6; D is unresolved. Trimming removed 5 bases at V and 6 bases at J, with 12 bases between. Germline V gene data show CDR1 as SGDLS and CDR2 as YYNGEE. This CDR3 spans 14 amino acids.

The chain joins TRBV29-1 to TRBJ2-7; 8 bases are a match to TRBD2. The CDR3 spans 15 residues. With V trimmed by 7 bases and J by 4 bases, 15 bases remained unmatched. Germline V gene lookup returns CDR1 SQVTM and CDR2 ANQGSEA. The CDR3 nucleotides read TGCAGCGCAGATTTTACGGGGGGGCCTAGGTACGAGCAGTACTTC. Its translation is CSADFTGGPRYEQYF.

CDR3 bases: TGTGCCTGGAGCTCGGGGCTTCATAGCAATCAGCCCCAGCATTTT. Protein sequence: CAWSSGLHSNQPQHF. The chain couples TRBV30 to TRBJ1-5; possible D gene TRBD1, 5 bases. In germline, CDR1 is GTSNPN, CDR2 SVGIG (reference sequence). CDR3 size: 15 residues. V was pared by 3 bases and J by 0 bases, with 12 bases between.

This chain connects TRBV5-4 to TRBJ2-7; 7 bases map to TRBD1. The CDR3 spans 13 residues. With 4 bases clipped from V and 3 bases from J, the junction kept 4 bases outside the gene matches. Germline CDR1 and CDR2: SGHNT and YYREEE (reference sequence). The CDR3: CASSPGQDYEQYF. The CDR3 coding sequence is TGTGCCAGCAGCCCAGGACAGGACTACGAGCAGTACTTC.

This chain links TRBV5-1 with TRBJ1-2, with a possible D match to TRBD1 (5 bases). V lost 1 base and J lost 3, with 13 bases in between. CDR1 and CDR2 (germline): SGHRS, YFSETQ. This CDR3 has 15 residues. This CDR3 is CASSLPGGADYGYTF. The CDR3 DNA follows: TGCGCCAGCAGCTTGCCCGGGGGAGCGGACTATGGCTACACCTTC.

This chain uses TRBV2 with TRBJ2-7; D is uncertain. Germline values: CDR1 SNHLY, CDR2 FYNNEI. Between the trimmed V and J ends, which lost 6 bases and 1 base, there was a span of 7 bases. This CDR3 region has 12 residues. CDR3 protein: CASRLESYEQYF. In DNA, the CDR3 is TGTGCCAGCAGGCTGGAATCCTACGAGCAGTACTTC.

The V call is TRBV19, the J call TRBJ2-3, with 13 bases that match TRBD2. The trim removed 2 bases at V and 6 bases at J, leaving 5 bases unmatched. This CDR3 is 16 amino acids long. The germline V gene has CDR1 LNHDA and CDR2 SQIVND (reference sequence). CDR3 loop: CASSITSGRAGDTQYF. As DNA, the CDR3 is TGTGCCAGTAGTATAACTAGCGGGAGGGCTGGGGATACGCAGTATTTT.

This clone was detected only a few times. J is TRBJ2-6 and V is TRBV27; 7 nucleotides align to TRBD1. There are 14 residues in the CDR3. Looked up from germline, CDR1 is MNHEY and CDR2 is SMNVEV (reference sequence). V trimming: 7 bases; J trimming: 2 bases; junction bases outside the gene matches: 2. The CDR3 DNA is TGTGCCAGCACCCAGGGGGCTGGGGCCAACGTCCTGACTTTC. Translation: CASTQGAGANVLTF.

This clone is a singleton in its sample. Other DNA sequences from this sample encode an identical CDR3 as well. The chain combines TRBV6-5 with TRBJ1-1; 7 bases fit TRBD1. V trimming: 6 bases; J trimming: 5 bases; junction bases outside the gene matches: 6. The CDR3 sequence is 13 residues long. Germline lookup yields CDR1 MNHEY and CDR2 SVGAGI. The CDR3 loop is CASSSGQATEAFF. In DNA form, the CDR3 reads TGTGCCAGCAGCTCCGGACAGGCTACTGAAGCTTTCTTT.

CDR3 loop: CASSFANTGELFF. CDR3 DNA sequence: TGTGCCAGCAGCTTCGCGAACACCGGGGAGCTGTTTTTT. The chain links TRBV7-6 to TRBJ2-2; D is uncertain. Germline V CDR1 and CDR2: SGHVS, FNYEAQ. The CDR3 has 13 residues. The ends were cut back, 3 bases at V and 0 bases at J, with 2 bases in the middle.

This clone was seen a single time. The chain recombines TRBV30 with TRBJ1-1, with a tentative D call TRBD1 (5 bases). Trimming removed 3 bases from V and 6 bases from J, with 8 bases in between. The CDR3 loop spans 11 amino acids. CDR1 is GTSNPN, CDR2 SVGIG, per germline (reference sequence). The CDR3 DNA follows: TGTGCCTGGAGCAGGGTTCCTGAAGCTTTCTTT. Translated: CAWSRVPEAFF.

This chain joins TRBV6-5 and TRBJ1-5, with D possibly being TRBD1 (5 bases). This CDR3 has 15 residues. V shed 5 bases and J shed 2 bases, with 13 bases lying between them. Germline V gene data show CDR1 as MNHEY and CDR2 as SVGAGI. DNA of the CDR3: TGTGCCAGCAGTCCAGAGGGGATTGGCAATCAGCCCCAGCATTTT. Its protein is CASSPEGIGNQPQHF.

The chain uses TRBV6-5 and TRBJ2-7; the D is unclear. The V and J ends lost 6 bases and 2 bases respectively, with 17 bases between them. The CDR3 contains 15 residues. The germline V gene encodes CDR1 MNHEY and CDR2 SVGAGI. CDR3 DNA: TGTGCCAGCAGGGTCGCTGGGTTTGGTGCCTACGAGCAGTACTTC. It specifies CASRVAGFGAYEQYF.